Described below is a single T cell receptor (beta chain) sequence and its context. What it binds is not known. This sample stems from a study of cytomegalovirus exposure and HLA in healthy donors. Notes on the study in general: Whilst most TCR sequences proved rare, a subset of public TCRs occurred across many donors. Serostatus for CMV was the only available immune exposure information. TCR beta sequences reportedly predicted most subjects' HLA-A and HLA-B alleles accurately.

Germline-derived CDR1 and CDR2 are SGHRS and YFSETQ. With 0 bases removed from V and 2 bases from J, the gap between germline ends came to 9 bases. The length of the CDR3 is 15 residues. PCR primers comprised 60 Vbeta and 13 Jbeta primers. Method: immunoSEQ multiplex PCR; TCRdb's copy keeps in-frame clones and lacks some. The repertoire holds more than 85,000 clones, with around 80% as singletons. V is TRBV5-1 and J is TRBJ2-1; no firm D call. The origin of this receptor is a male donor in good health and CMV-seronegative. The source material was PBMCs. The CDR3 bases are TGCGCCAGCAGCTTGGGTACAACCCCCTACAATGAGCAGTTCTTC. Translating it yields CASSLGTTPYNEQFF.